A single sample gave rise to the 2 T cell receptor beta chains below, sequenced in a study of blood T cell repertoires in COVID-19. Produced via immunoSEQ multiplex PCR; TCRdb's table is partial and in-frame only. Of about 150,000 clones in the sample, about 85% were seen once. Sequenced sample: PBMCs or T cells enriched from blood (not recorded which). Receptors originate from a middle-aged woman who had recovered from COVID-19.

This clone has ten or more counts. This rearrangement joins TRBV5-1 to TRBJ2-5; 10 positions agree with TRBD1. Germline V gene lookup returns CDR1 SGHRS and CDR2 YFSETQ. The CDR3 totals 14 residues. V was pared by 4 bases and J by 5 bases, with 5 bases of the junction left unmatched. The CDR3 region has the DNA TGCGCCAGCAGCCAGACAGGGGGCGAGGAGACCCAGTACTTC. Translating gives CASSQTGGEETQYF.

The chain is built from TRBV24-1 and TRBJ2-5; D might be TRBD2 (5 bases). The CDR3 covers 13 residues. In germline, CDR1 is KGHDR, CDR2 SFDVKD. Trimming took 7 bases from V and 2 from J, leaving 10 bases between them. The CDR3: CATRTGNQETQYF. The CDR3 bases are TGTGCCACCAGGACGGGGAATCAAGAGACCCAGTACTTC.